This passage covers 21 T cell receptor beta chains from one sample sequenced in a study of T cells after yellow fever vaccination. TCRdb redid the calling of the 5' RACE reads with MiXCR, one entry per CDR3 protein. Of some 120,000 distinct CDR3 sequences listed, roughly 15% are singletons. Sequencing was performed on CD8+ T cells sorted from PBMCs, taken 5 days after the yellow fever booster vaccination. These receptors all come from a man younger than 35 who received the YFV17D yellow fever vaccine.

This clonotype turned up a few times. The chain recombines TRBV12-3 or TRBV12-4 with TRBJ2-5; 8 bases align to TRBD2. This CDR3 comprises 11 residues. The ends lost 11 bases at V and 7 bases at J; junction bases unmatched: 6. In DNA form, the CDR3 reads TGTGCCTCGGGGGGGCTGGGGACCCAGTACTTC. Its translation: CASGGLGTQYF.

The table lists this clonotype with a few counts. The chain employs TRBV7-3 and TRBJ2-3; 9 bases agree with TRBD2. CDR3 length: 16 amino acids. V shed 2 bases, J shed 3 bases, and the junction held 6 bases outside the gene matches. Germline values: CDR1 SGHTA, CDR2 FQGTGA. CDR3 in DNA: TGTGCCAGCAGCTTAGGGCGGGGGGGCCAAACAGATACGCAGTATTTT. It yields the protein CASSLGRGGQTDTQYF. The full variable domain, with the rest looked up from reference TRBV7-3 and TRBJ2-3, is GAGVSQTPSNKVTEKGKYVELRCDPISGHTALYWYRQSLGQGPEFLIYFQGTGAADDSGLPNDRFFAVRPEGSVSTLKIQRTERGDSAVYLCASSLGRGGQTDTQYFGPGTRLTVL.

V gene TRBV4-1 combines with J gene TRBJ2-3; TRBD2 aligns across 9 bases. CDR1 and CDR2 from the germline V gene are MGHRA and YSYEKL. The CDR3 is 16 amino acids. J gave up 4 bases and V 7 bases, and 12 bases lay outside the gene matches. The CDR3 DNA follows: TGCGCCAGCACGGGGGTAGCGGGGGAGAGTCCAGATACGCAGTATTTT. This codes for CASTGVAGESPDTQYF.

The chain carries TRBV2 and TRBJ1-1; 9 bases agree with TRBD1. Germline assignment: CDR1 SNHLY and CDR2 FYNNEI. Trimming at V came to 5 bases and at J to 5 bases, leaving 6 bases not matched to a gene. The CDR3 spans 14 residues. CDR3 bases: TGTGCCAGCAGTACAGGGGGCGCAGGGACTGAAGCTTTCTTT. This codes for CASSTGGAGTEAFF.

This clonotype was detected only a few times. This chain connects TRBV6-5 to TRBJ2-1; TRBD2 matches at 11 bases. This CDR3 is built from 18 residues. Germline V gene data show CDR1 as MNHEY and CDR2 as SVGAGI. After removal of 0 bases from V and 5 bases from J, the junction contained 9 bases not matched to a gene. The DNA of the CDR3 is TGTGCCAGCAGTTACTCGCTTCATCGACTAGCGGGGAACAATGAGCAGTTCTTC. Translation gives CASSYSLHRLAGNNEQFF.

Only a few counts were recorded for this clonotype. The gene calls are TRBV29-1 and TRBJ2-5; 11 bases align to TRBD2. Germline assignment: CDR1 SQVTM and CDR2 ANQGSEA. This CDR3 is built from 15 residues. J was trimmed by 1 base and V by 1 base; bases with no gene match: 2. CDR3 sequence reads: CSVEASGGRQETQYF. In DNA form, the CDR3 reads TGCAGCGTTGAAGCTAGCGGGGGGCGCCAAGAGACCCAGTACTTC.

The CDR3 DNA sequence: TGTGCCAGCAGTTTCCAGAAGGTCGGAGGCTACACCTTC. Its protein is CASSFQKVGGYTF. V gene TRBV12-3 or TRBV12-4 combines with J gene TRBJ1-2; D is unclear. Trimming shortened V by 3 bases and J by 8 bases, and 13 bases separated the two germline ends. The CDR3 totals 13 residues.

This clonotype came up a few times. The chain carries TRBV5-1 and TRBJ2-7, with 11 positions matching TRBD1. This CDR3 is built from 14 residues. V lost 4 bases and J lost 7; bases outside the gene matches: 7. CDR1 and CDR2 (germline): SGHRS, YFSETQ. In DNA form, the CDR3 reads TGCGCCAGCAGCCCTGGACAGGGGGCGCTTGAGCAGTACTTC. It yields the protein CASSPGQGALEQYF.

This chain connects TRBV6-6 to TRBJ2-5, with 7 bases aligning to TRBD2. J lost 3 bases, V lost 8 bases, and 9 bases had no gene match. The CDR3 consists of 14 residues. The germline CDR1 and CDR2 sequences are MNHNY and SVGAGI (reference sequence). CDR3 bases: TGTGCCAGCTACACTGGGGGGGTGAAAGAGACCCAGTACTTC. It translates to CASYTGGVKETQYF.

The V call is TRBV12-3 or TRBV12-4, the J call TRBJ2-3, with D possibly being TRBD1 (5 bases). Trimming took 5 bases from V and 2 from J, leaving 14 bases between them. The CDR3 runs 15 residues. The CDR3 loop is CASSPGYGYTDTQYF. In DNA, the CDR3 is TGTGCCAGCAGTCCAGGGTATGGTTACACAGATACGCAGTATTTT.

This rearrangement joins TRBV27 to TRBJ1-2; TRBD1 aligns across 7 bases. Germline CDR1 and CDR2: MNHEY and SMNVEV (reference sequence). This CDR3 region has 14 residues. V lost 3 bases and J lost 6; bases outside the gene matches: 7. CDR3 amino acids: CASSFRRTGDGYTF. CDR3 DNA sequence: TGTGCCAGCAGTTTCAGACGGACAGGAGATGGCTACACCTTC.

This clonotype showed up many times. The gene calls are TRBV3-1 and TRBJ2-3; a weak D match, TRBD1 (6 bases). Deletions cut 4 bases from V and 4 bases from J, with 12 bases between. The CDR3 loop spans 14 amino acids. Germline V gene data show CDR1 as LGHDT and CDR2 as YNNKEL (reference sequence). The CDR3 spells CASSPLQGSDTQYF. The CDR3 DNA reads TGTGCCAGCAGCCCGTTACAGGGATCAGATACGCAGTATTTT.

This sequence joins TRBV7-6 and TRBJ1-1, with D unresolved. Germline loops: CDR1 SGHVS, CDR2 FNYEAQ. V lost 5 bases and J 0 bases, leaving 16 bases between the germline ends. The CDR3 runs to 16 residues. CDR3 protein: CASSREEGYMNTEAFF. The DNA of the CDR3 is TGTGCCAGCAGCCGAGAGGAGGGATATATGAACACTGAAGCTTTCTTT.

CDR3 sequence reads: CASSQDPDSNQPQHF. The CDR3 DNA reads as TGCGCCAGCAGCCAGGATCCGGATAGCAATCAGCCCCAGCATTTT. V is TRBV4-3 and J is TRBJ1-5; D remains ambiguous. This CDR3 comprises 15 residues. Between the trimmed V and J ends, which lost 3 bases and 0 bases, there was a span of 9 bases. Looked up from germline, CDR1 is LGHNA and CDR2 is YSLEER.

This clonotype was detected a few times. The chain combines TRBV29-1 with TRBJ2-1, with TRBD2 matching 11 bases. The CDR3 is 14 residues long. V lost 2 bases to trimming and J lost 7 bases; unmatched junction nucleotides: 4. Germline V gene sequence: CDR1 SQVTM, CDR2 ANQGSEA. Here the CDR3 reads CSVERLAGLNEQFF. In nucleotides, the CDR3 is TGCAGCGTTGAAAGACTAGCGGGGTTGAATGAGCAGTTCTTC.

The table lists this clonotype with a few counts. This rearrangement joins TRBV15 to TRBJ2-5; D unclear. The CDR3 has 13 amino acids. The germline gives CDR1 LNHNV, CDR2 YYDKDF (reference sequence). V lost 0 bases and J 5 bases, leaving 7 bases between the germline ends. Written as DNA, the CDR3 is TGTGCCACCAGCAGAGATGGTACGGAGACCCAGTACTTC. Translated: CATSRDGTETQYF.

The chain has TRBV7-8 and TRBJ2-3, with TRBD1 matching over 8 bases. Germline values: CDR1 SGHVS, CDR2 FQNEAQ. The CDR3 covers 16 residues. Trimming took 6 bases from V and 0 from J; bases not matched to a gene: 8. The CDR3 sequence is CASRERTGTSTDTQYF. The CDR3 coding sequence is TGTGCCAGCAGGGAAAGGACAGGGACTAGCACAGATACGCAGTATTTT.

This sequence joins TRBV7-2 and TRBJ2-3; TRBD2 agrees at 11 bases. The V gene's germline CDR1 is SGHTA and CDR2 FQGNSA. Losses at the gene ends were 4 bases for V and 2 bases for J; bases not matched to a gene: 14. The CDR3 has 19 residues. Here the CDR3 reads CASSSPGKLAGDPTDTQYF. The CDR3 bases are TGTGCCAGCAGCTCACCAGGGAAACTAGCGGGGGACCCCACAGATACGCAGTATTTT.

The chain is built from TRBV5-1 and TRBJ1-1; TRBD1 matches 7 bases. The CDR3 totals 15 residues. V was pared by 4 bases and J by 4 bases, with 10 bases of the junction left unmatched. Germline V gene lookup returns CDR1 SGHRS and CDR2 YFSETQ. CDR3 bases: TGCGCCAGCAGCCACTCCTCCTCAGGGGGCACTGAAGCTTTCTTT. This translates into CASSHSSSGGTEAFF.

This clonotype appeared a few times. This chain connects TRBV11-2 to TRBJ2-1, with D perhaps given as TRBD1 or TRBD2 (6 bases each). In germline, CDR1 is SGHAT, CDR2 FQNNGV. This CDR3 is 17 amino acids long. The V end was cut by 0 bases, the J end by 7 bases, with 19 bases between. As DNA, the CDR3 is TGTGCCAGCAGCTTAGATCCCCCGTGGGGGGCTTCTAATGAGCAGTTCTTC. Residues: CASSLDPPWGASNEQFF.

V is TRBV12-3 or TRBV12-4 and J is TRBJ1-2; D remains unclear. This CDR3 is built from 13 residues. Trimming stripped 7 bases from V and 4 bases from J, with 13 bases between. CDR3 sequence reads: CASTMGQLYGYTF. The CDR3 DNA follows: TGTGCCAGCACCATGGGCCAGCTCTATGGCTACACCTTC.